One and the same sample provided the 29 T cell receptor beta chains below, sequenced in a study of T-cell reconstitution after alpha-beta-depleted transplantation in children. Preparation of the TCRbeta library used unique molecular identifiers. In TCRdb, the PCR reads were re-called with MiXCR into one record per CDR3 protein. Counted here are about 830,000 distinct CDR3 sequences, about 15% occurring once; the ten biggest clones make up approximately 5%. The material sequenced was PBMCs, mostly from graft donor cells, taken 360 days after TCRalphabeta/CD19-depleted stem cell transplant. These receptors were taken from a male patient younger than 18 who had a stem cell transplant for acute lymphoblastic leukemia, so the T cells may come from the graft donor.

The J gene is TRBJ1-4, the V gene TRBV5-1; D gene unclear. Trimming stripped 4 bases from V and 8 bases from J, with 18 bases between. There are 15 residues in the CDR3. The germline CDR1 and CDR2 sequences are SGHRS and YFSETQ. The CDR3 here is CASSGGLLLSEKLFF. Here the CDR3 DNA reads TGCGCCAGCAGCGGAGGCCTACTTCTAAGCGAAAAACTGTTTTTT.

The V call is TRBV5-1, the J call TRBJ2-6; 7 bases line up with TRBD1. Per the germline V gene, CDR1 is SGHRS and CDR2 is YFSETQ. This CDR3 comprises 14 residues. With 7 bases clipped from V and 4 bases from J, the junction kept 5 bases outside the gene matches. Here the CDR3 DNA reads TGCGCCAGCGGCCAGGGGGAGGGGGCCAACGTCCTGACTTTC. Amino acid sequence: CASGQGEGANVLTF.

CDR3 DNA sequence: TGTGCCAGCAGCGTAGAACAGCGCCAAAAAGCCCGTTACGAGCAGTACTTC. Amino acid sequence: CASSVEQRQKARYEQYF. This chain joins TRBV9 and TRBJ2-7, with D unclear. V was pared by 0 bases and J by 4 bases, with 20 bases between. Germline V gene data show CDR1 as SGDLS and CDR2 as YYNGEE. CDR3 size: 17 residues.

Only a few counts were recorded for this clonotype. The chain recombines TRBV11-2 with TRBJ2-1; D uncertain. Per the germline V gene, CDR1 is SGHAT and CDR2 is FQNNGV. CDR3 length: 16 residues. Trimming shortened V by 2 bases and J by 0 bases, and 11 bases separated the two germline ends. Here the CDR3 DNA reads TGTGCCAGCAGCTTATTCGGACCGAGCTCCTACAATGAGCAGTTCTTC. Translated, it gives CASSLFGPSSYNEQFF.

The CDR3 nucleotides are TGTGCCAGCAGTTCCTCACTCAGCCTGGGCTACGAGCAGTACTTC. Protein: CASSSSLSLGYEQYF. The chain uses TRBV6-5 and TRBJ2-7; D remains unclear. The CDR3 consists of 15 residues. Deletions cut 4 bases from V and 3 bases from J, with 16 bases between. The V gene's germline CDR1 is MNHEY and CDR2 SVGAGI.

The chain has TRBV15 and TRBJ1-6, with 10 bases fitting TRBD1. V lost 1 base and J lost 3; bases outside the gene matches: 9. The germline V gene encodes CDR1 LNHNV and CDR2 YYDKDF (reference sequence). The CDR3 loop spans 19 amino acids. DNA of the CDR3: TGTGCCACCAGCAGAGTAGCCAGGGACAGGGGCTACTATAATTCACCCCTCCACTTT. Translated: CATSRVARDRGYYNSPLHF.

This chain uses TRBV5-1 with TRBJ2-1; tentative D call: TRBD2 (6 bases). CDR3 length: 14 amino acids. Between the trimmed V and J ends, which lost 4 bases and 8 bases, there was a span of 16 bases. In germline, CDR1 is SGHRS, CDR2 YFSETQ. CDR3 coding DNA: TGCGCCAGCAGCGGGGAGGCGGCGCGCGATGAGCAGTTCTTC. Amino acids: CASSGEAARDEQFF.

CDR3 sequence (DNA): TGTGCCAGCAGCCCCTGGGTAGCCGATACGCAGTATTTT. Protein sequence: CASSPWVADTQYF. The V and J genes are TRBV5-5 and TRBJ2-3; D gene ambiguous. V lost 4 bases and J 6 bases, leaving 12 bases between the germline ends. CDR1 and CDR2 (germline): SGHKS, YYEKEE (reference sequence). This CDR3 has 13 residues. The variable domain in full, completed from reference TRBV5-5 and TRBJ2-3, reads DAGVTQSPTHLIKTRGQQVTLRCSPISGHKSVSWYQQVLGQGPQFIFQYYEKEERGRGNFPDRFSARQFPNYSSELNVNALLLGDSALYLCASSPWVADTQYFGPGTRLTVL.

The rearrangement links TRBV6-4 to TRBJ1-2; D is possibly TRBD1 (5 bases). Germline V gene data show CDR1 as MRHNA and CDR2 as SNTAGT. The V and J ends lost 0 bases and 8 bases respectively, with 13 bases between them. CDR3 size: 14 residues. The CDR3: CASSDSPGSGGYTF. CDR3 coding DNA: TGTGCCAGCAGTGACTCCCCAGGGTCGGGAGGCTACACCTTC.

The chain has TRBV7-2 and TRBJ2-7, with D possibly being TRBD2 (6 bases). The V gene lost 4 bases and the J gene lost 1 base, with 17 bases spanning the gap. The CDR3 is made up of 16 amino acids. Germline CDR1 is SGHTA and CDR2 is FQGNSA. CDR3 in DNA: TGTGCCAGCAGCTCCCGTACGGGACTCGCTTCCTACGAGCAGTACTTC. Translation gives CASSSRTGLASYEQYF.

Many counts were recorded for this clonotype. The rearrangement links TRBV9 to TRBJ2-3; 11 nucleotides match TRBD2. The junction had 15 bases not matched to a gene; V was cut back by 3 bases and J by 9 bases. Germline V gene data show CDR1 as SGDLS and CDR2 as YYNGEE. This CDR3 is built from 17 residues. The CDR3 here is CASSGVPASGRLGTQYF. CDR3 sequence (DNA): TGTGCCAGCAGCGGGGTCCCGGCTAGCGGGAGGCTCGGGACGCAGTATTTT.

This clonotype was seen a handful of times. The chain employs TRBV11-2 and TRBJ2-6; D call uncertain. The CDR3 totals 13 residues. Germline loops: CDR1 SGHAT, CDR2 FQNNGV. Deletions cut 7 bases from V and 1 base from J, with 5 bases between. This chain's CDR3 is CASKSSGANVLTF. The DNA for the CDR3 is TGTGCCAGCAAATCTTCTGGGGCCAACGTCCTGACTTTC.

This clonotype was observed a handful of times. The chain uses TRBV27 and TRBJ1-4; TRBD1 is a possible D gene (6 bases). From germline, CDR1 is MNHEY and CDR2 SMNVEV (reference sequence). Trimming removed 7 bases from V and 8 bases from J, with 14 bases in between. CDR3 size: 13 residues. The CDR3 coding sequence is TGTGCCAGCACCCAGGGGATAGGAGAAAAACTGTTTTTT. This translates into CASTQGIGEKLFF.

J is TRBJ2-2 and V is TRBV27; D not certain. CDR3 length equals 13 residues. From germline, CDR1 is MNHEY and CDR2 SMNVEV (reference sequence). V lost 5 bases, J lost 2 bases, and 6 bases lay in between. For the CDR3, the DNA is TGTGCCAGCAGTCAGAAAAACACCGGGGAGCTGTTTTTT. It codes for CASSQKNTGELFF.

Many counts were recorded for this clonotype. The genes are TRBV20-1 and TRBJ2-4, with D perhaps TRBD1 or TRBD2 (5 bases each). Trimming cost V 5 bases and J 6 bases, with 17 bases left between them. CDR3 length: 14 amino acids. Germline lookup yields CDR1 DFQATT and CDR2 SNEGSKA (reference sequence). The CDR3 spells CSAPDRGPRNIQYF. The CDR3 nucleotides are TGCAGTGCTCCTGACCGGGGCCCTCGAAACATTCAGTACTTC.

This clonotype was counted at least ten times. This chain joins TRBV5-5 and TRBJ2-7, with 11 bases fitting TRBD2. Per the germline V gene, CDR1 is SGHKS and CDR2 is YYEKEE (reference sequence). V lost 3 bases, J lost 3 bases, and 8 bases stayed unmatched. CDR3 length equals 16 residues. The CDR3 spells CASSSTVGTSGYEQYF. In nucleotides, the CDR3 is TGTGCCAGCAGCTCCACAGTGGGGACTAGCGGCTACGAGCAGTACTTC.

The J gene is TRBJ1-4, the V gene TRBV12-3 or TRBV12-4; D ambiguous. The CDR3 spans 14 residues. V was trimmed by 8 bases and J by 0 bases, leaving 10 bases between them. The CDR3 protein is CASSRSATNEKLFF. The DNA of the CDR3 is TGTGCCAGCTCCCGGAGTGCAACTAATGAAAAACTGTTTTTT.

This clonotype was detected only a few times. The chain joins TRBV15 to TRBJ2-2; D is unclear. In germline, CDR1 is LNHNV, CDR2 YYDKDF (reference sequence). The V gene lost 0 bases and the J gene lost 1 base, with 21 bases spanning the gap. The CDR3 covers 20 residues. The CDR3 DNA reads TGTGCCACCAGCAGAGATAAGGAGAACCACCGCCTGGGGAACACCGGGGAGCTGTTTTTT. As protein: CATSRDKENHRLGNTGELFF.

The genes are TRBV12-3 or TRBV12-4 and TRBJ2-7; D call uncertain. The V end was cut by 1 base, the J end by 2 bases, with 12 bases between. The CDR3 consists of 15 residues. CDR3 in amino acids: CASSLVVRFPYEQYF. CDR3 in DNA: TGTGCCAGCAGTTTAGTAGTCAGGTTCCCCTACGAGCAGTACTTC.

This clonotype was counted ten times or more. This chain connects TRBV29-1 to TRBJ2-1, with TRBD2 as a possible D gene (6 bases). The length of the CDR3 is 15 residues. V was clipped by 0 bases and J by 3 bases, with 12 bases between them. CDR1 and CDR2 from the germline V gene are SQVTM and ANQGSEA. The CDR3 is CSVEDRGGSYNEQFF. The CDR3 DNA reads TGCAGCGTTGAAGATCGTGGGGGGAGCTACAATGAGCAGTTCTTC.

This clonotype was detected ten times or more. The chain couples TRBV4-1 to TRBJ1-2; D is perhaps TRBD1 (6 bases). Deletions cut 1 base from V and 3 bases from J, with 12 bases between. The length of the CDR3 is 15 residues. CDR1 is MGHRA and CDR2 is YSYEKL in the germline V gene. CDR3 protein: CASSQGTGIYYGYTF. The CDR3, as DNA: TGCGCCAGCAGCCAAGGAACAGGGATTTACTATGGCTACACCTTC.

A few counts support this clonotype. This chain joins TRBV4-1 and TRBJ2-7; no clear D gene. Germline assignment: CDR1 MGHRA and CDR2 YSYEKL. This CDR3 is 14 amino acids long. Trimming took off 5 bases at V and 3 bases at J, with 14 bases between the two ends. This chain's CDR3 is CASSKLRGYYEQYF. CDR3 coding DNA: TGCGCCAGCAGCAAACTACGAGGTTACTACGAGCAGTACTTC.

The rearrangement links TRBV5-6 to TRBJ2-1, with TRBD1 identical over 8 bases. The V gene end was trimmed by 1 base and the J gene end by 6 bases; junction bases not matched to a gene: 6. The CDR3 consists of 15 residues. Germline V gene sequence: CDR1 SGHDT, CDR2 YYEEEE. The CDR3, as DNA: TGTGCCAGCAGCTTGACACCCGACAGGGGCAATGAGCAGTTCTTC. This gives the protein CASSLTPDRGNEQFF.

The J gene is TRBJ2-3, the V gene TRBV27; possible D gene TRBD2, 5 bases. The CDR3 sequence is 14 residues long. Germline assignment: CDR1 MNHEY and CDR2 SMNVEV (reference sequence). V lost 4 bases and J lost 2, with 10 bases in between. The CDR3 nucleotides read TGTGCCAGCAGTTGGACTGGGATCACAGATACGCAGTATTTT. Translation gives CASSWTGITDTQYF.

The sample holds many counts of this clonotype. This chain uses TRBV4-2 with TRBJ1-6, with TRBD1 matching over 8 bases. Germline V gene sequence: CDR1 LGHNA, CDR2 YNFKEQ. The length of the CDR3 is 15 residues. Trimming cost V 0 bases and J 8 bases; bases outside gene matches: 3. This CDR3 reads CASSQDQGAYSPLHF. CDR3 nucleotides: TGTGCCAGCAGCCAAGATCAGGGGGCGTATTCACCCCTCCACTTT.

The CDR3 region has the DNA TGTGCCAGCAGCTTAGAACACAGGGGGCGGGGAGAGACCCAGTACTTC. Encoded protein: CASSLEHRGRGETQYF. This chain links TRBV7-8 with TRBJ2-5, with 9 nucleotides matching TRBD1. V lost 1 base and J lost 4; bases outside the gene matches: 7. Germline CDR1 and CDR2: SGHVS and FQNEAQ. This CDR3 is 16 amino acids long.

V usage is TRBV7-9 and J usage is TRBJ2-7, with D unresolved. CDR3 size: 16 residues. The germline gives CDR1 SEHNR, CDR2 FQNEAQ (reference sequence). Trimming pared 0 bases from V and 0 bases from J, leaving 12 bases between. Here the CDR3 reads CASSLASFSSSYEQYF. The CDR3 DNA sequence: TGTGCCAGCAGCTTAGCCTCCTTTAGTAGCTCCTACGAGCAGTACTTC. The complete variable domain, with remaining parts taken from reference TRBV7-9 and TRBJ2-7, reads DTGVSQNPRHKITKRGQNVTFRCDPISEHNRLYWYRQTLGQGPEFLTYFQNEAQLEKSRLLSDRFSAERPKGSFSTLEIQRTEQGDSAMYLCASSLASFSSSYEQYFGPGTRLTVT.

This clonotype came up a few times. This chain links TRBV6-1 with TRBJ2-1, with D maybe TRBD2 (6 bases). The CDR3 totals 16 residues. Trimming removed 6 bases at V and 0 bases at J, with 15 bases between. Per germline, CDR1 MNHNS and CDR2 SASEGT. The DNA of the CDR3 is TGTGCCAGCAGATCAACGGAGGGCGGCTCCTACAATGAGCAGTTCTTC. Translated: CASRSTEGGSYNEQFF.

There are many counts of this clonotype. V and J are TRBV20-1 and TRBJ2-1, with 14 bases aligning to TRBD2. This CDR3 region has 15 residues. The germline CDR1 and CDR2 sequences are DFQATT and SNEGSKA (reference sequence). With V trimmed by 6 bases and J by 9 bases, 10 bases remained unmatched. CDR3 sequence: CSAPTSGRVVGEQFF. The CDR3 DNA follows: TGCAGTGCCCCGACTAGCGGGAGGGTGGTCGGTGAGCAGTTCTTC.